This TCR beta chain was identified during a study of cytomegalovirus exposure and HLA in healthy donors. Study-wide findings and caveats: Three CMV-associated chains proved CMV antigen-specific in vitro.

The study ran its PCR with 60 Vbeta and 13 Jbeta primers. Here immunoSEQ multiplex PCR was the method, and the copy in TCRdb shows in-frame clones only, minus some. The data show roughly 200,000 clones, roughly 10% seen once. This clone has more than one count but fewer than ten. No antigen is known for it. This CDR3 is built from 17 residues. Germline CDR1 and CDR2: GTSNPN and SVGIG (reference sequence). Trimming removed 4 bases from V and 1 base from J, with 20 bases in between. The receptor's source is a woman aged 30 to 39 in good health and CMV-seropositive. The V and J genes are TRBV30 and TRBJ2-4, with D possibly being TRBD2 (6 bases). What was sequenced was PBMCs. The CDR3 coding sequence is TGTGCCTGGACCCTCCGAACGGGGGAACGGGCCAAAAACATTCAGTACTTC. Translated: CAWTLRTGERAKNIQYF.